This record covers a single TCR beta chain. Antigen specificity is unknown. This sample was taken from a study of regulatory T cells in long-lasting Graves disease. This CDR3 spans 12 amino acids. The V end was cut by 3 bases, the J end by 5 bases, with 7 bases between. Germline V lookup: CDR1 MNHNS, CDR2 SASEGT. The time point denotes: newly diagnosed GD, antithyroid drugs for less than 3 months. From PBMCs, RNA was extracted and then used to make the TCR library. American Thyroid Association guidelines served as the basis for diagnosing Graves' disease. Researchers made TCR beta libraries by using iRepertoire HTBI primers and running Arm-PCR on CDR3 regions. MiXCR, run by TCRdb on the multiplex PCR reads, gives a single entry per CDR3 protein. In the table there are 550,000 to 700,000 distinct CDR3 sequences, approximately 16% of which are singletons. Whole-study findings and limits: TCR diversity was lower in persistent Graves' patients than in newly diagnosed ones.

The same sample was also studied in work on T cells in Graves' hyperthyroidism and ophthalmopathy. From that report: Stable disease denoted Graves' hyperthyroidism without ophthalmopathy progression within 18 months. Exclusion followed for patients with uncontrolled infection, other autoimmune disease, pregnancy or lactation.

The clonotype was recovered from a man younger than 35 with Graves disease. This rearrangement joins TRBV6-1 to TRBJ1-2; D uncertain. The sequenced sample was peripheral blood mononuclear cells (PBMCs), obtained at new diagnosis, from a patient treated with antithyroid drugs. The DNA for the CDR3 is TGTGCCAGCAGTGAGACTGAGTATGGCTACACCTTC. This sequence encodes CASSETEYGYTF.